Below, 31 T cell receptor beta chains from the same sample are listed, as sequenced in a study of shared clonotypes between healthy human individuals. The method was immunoSEQ multiplex PCR; TCRdb's version includes in-frame clones alone and lacks a portion of them. The repertoire includes around 1,100,000 clones, 70% to 85% of them detected once, and 0.85% to 1% sits in the top ten. Sequenced input: memory CD4+ T cells from PBMCs. Subset defined: CD45RA-negative fraction. Every receptor here comes from a man between 18 and 29 years old in good health. Some clones in this sample may be carry-over from other donors' samples.

This clone came up once. The rearrangement links TRBV18 to TRBJ2-7; 8 bases are a match to TRBD2. With V trimmed by 3 bases and J by 11 bases, 15 bases remained unmatched. Germline CDR1 reads KGHSH; CDR2 reads LQKENI. The CDR3 contains 15 residues. CDR3 in DNA: TGTGCCAGCTCACCGTCCTCGGGAGGGCCGCGGATCGAGTACTTC. As protein: CASSPSSGGPRIEYF.

This clone was detected only once. This chain links TRBV11-2 with TRBJ2-3; a weak D match, TRBD2 (6 bases). CDR1 is SGHAT and CDR2 is FQNNGV in the germline V gene. This CDR3 is 17 amino acids long. V shed 5 bases and J shed 2 bases, with 20 bases lying between them. The CDR3 DNA reads as TGTGCCAGCAGCCTCGGGGCGGGGCCGATCCCCACAGATACGCAGTATTTT. Its translation is CASSLGAGPIPTDTQYF. The variable domain in full, with the rest retrieved from reference TRBV11-2 and TRBJ2-3, is EAGVAQSPRYKIIEKRQSVAFWCNPISGHATLYWYQQILGQGPKLLIQFQNNGVVDDSQLPKDRFSAERLKGVDSTLKIQPAKLEDSAVYLCASSLGAGPIPTDTQYFGPGTRLTVL.

The V gene is TRBV2, the J gene TRBJ1-6; D is undetermined. V was clipped by 7 bases and J by 0 bases, with 10 bases between them. Germline values: CDR1 SNHLY, CDR2 FYNNEI. The CDR3 runs to 15 residues. This CDR3 reads CASKRESSYNSPLHF. CDR3 DNA sequence: TGTGCCAGCAAACGGGAAAGCTCCTATAATTCACCCCTCCACTTT.

The genes are TRBV25-1 and TRBJ2-7; D might be TRBD2 (5 bases). Trimming left V 1 base short and J 4 bases short, with 14 bases between. The CDR3 length is 15 residues. Germline V gene data show CDR1 as MGHDK and CDR2 as SYGVNS. CDR3 region: CASSEFAGHEYEQYF. The CDR3 region has the DNA TGTGCCAGCAGTGAATTCGCGGGTCATGAGTACGAGCAGTACTTC.

For the CDR3, the DNA is TGTGCCATCAGTGAGCAGGGCAGGCCGTGGCTCTCTGGGGCCAACGTCCTGACTTTC. This codes for CAISEQGRPWLSGANVLTF. The chain recombines TRBV10-3 with TRBJ2-6, with D possibly matching TRBD1 (5 bases). The V gene lost 2 bases and the J gene lost 0 bases, with 17 bases spanning the gap. This CDR3 comprises 19 residues. Per germline, CDR1 ENHRY and CDR2 SYGVKD.

Here the CDR3 reads CSAFGETQYF. CDR3 nucleotide sequence: TGCAGTGCATTTGGAGAGACCCAGTACTTC. The rearrangement links TRBV20-1 to TRBJ2-5; D not certain. Trimming took off 6 bases at V and 4 bases at J, with 6 bases between the two ends. Germline loops: CDR1 DFQATT, CDR2 SNEGSKA (reference sequence). This CDR3 contains 10 residues.

This rearrangement joins TRBV6-5 to TRBJ2-7; D is unclear. CDR1 is MNHEY, CDR2 SVGAGI, per germline. This CDR3 region has 13 residues. V gave up 4 bases and J gave up 2 bases, with 9 bases separating them. The CDR3 region has the DNA TGTGCCAGCAGTTCCCCGACAACCTACGAGCAGTACTTC. Translating gives CASSSPTTYEQYF.

The rearrangement links TRBV5-1 to TRBJ1-4; 9 positions match TRBD1. The germline gives CDR1 SGHRS, CDR2 YFSETQ. V lost 0 bases to trimming and J lost 2 bases; unmatched junction nucleotides: 5. This CDR3 region has 17 residues. CDR3 DNA sequence: TGCGCCAGCAGCTTGGTACAGGGGGCGCAGACTAATGAAAAACTGTTTTTT. Translation: CASSLVQGAQTNEKLFF.

The chain combines TRBV18 with TRBJ2-5; 9 bases are a match to TRBD2. The CDR3 loop spans 16 amino acids. Germline CDR1 and CDR2: KGHSH and LQKENI. The V gene end was trimmed by 2 bases and the J gene end by 4 bases; junction bases not matched to a gene: 8. The CDR3 DNA is TGTGCCAGCTCACCAGTCAGAGCGGGAGGAGGAGAGACCCAGTACTTC. Its protein is CASSPVRAGGGETQYF.

This clone has only a few counts. V usage is TRBV2 and J usage is TRBJ1-5, with 9 bases lining up with TRBD1. CDR1 is SNHLY and CDR2 is FYNNEI in the germline V gene. J was trimmed by 6 bases and V by 5 bases; bases with no gene match: 5. CDR3 size: 14 residues. In DNA form, the CDR3 reads TGTGCCAGCAGTCGGGACAGGGTGGGTCAGCCCCAGCATTTT. Its translation is CASSRDRVGQPQHF. Looking up the rest from reference TRBV2 and TRBJ1-5 gives the full variable domain: EPEVTQTPSHQVTQMGQEVILRCVPISNHLYFYWYRQILGQKVEFLVSFYNNEISEKSEIFDDQFSVERPDGSNFTLKIRSTKLEDSAMYFCASSRDRVGQPQHFGDGTRLSIL.

Comment on this clone: Different DNA sequences within this sample yield the same CDR3. V gene TRBV9 combines with J gene TRBJ1-1; no clear D. Germline V gene lookup returns CDR1 SGDLS and CDR2 YYNGEE. The CDR3 runs 13 residues. Deletions cut 0 bases from V and 1 base from J, with 4 bases between. The CDR3 reads CASSVGSNTEAFF. The CDR3 DNA reads as TGTGCCAGCAGCGTAGGGTCGAACACTGAAGCTTTCTTT.

The chain joins TRBV6-6 to TRBJ1-3; D is ambiguous. CDR1 is MNHNY and CDR2 is SVGAGI in the germline V gene (reference sequence). CDR3 length equals 12 residues. V was trimmed by 9 bases and J by 4 bases, leaving 10 bases between them. DNA for the CDR3: TGTGCCAGTTCAGTAACAGGAAACACCATATATTTT. This encodes CASSVTGNTIYF.

The V gene is TRBV5-6, the J gene TRBJ1-2; no clear D gene. The CDR3 contains 14 residues. Germline V gene sequence: CDR1 SGHDT, CDR2 YYEEEE. The germline V and J ends were trimmed by 3 bases and 0 bases, with 9 bases remaining between them. CDR3 residues: CASSSLITNYGYTF. The CDR3 bases are TGTGCCAGCAGCTCTTTAATTACTAACTATGGCTACACCTTC.

This chain connects TRBV28 to TRBJ1-2; 9 nucleotides align to TRBD1. V shed 5 bases and J 4 bases; nucleotides not matched to a gene: 11. Germline CDR1 reads MDHEN; CDR2 reads SYDVKM. CDR3 length equals 16 residues. The CDR3 nucleotides read TGTGCCAGCAGTGGATCCGGGACAGGGCTCTTCTATGGCTACACCTTC. It codes for CASSGSGTGLFYGYTF.

The rearrangement links TRBV10-3 to TRBJ1-5; D is possibly TRBD1 (5 bases). Per the germline V gene, CDR1 is ENHRY and CDR2 is SYGVKD. Trimming took off 1 base at V and 6 bases at J, with 13 bases between the two ends. The CDR3 extends over 15 amino acids. The CDR3 DNA sequence: TGTGCCATCAGTGAGTACGGGGGTAGTGGTCAGCCCCAGCATTTT. It yields the protein CAISEYGGSGQPQHF.

The rearrangement uses TRBV6-4 and TRBJ2-3; the D call may be TRBD1 or TRBD2 (5 bases each). Germline CDR1 and CDR2: MRHNA and SNTAGT. The length of the CDR3 is 15 residues. V lost 5 bases, J lost 2 bases, and 14 bases lay in between. CDR3: CASSRRGAATDTQYF. In DNA, the CDR3 is TGTGCCAGCAGTCGTAGGGGAGCGGCCACAGATACGCAGTATTTT.

This rearrangement joins TRBV9 to TRBJ2-3; TRBD2 matches at 9 bases. Germline trimming cut 4 bases from V and 0 bases from J; bases unmatched to any gene: 6. The CDR3 covers 16 residues. Germline V gives CDR1 SGDLS, CDR2 YYNGEE. The DNA of the CDR3 is TGTGCCAGCAGCCCGAGCGGGAGGTCTAGCACAGATACGCAGTATTTT. Translated: CASSPSGRSSTDTQYF.

The chain joins TRBV5-5 to TRBJ1-4; D not certain. Germline V lookup: CDR1 SGHKS, CDR2 YYEKEE (reference sequence). The CDR3 sequence is 16 residues long. The germline V and J ends were trimmed by 0 bases and 7 bases, with 16 bases remaining between them. The CDR3 reads CASSLGTTSLGEKLFF. CDR3 sequence (DNA): TGTGCCAGCAGCTTGGGGACGACTAGCCTTGGTGAAAAACTGTTTTTT.

This clone has just one count. The chain uses TRBV2 and TRBJ1-4, with 8 bases matching TRBD1. Germline-derived CDR1 and CDR2 are SNHLY and FYNNEI. CDR3 length equals 14 residues. With V trimmed by 6 bases and J by 5 bases, 5 bases remained unmatched. CDR3 coding DNA: TGTGCCAGCAGGGCAGGGGGCGGCAATGAAAAACTGTTTTTT. This gives the protein CASRAGGGNEKLFF.

The chain recombines TRBV7-9 with TRBJ1-2; D gene uncertain. The CDR3 is 11 amino acids. Germline CDR1 is SEHNR and CDR2 is FQNEAQ (reference sequence). V gave up 5 bases and J gave up 4 bases, with 5 bases separating them. The DNA of the CDR3 is TGTGCCAGCAGCCAAACCTATGGCTACACCTTC. Protein sequence: CASSQTYGYTF.

The rearrangement joins TRBV5-1 to TRBJ1-1, with D possibly matching TRBD1 (5 bases). This CDR3 contains 14 residues. The V gene lost 3 bases and the J gene lost 5 bases, with 14 bases spanning the gap. CDR1 and CDR2 from the germline V gene are SGHRS and YFSETQ. The CDR3 coding sequence is TGCGCCAGCAGCTATCAATGGGGGGAAACTGAAGCTTTCTTT. Translating it yields CASSYQWGETEAFF.

The CDR3 sequence: CASRPGGGAYYGYTF. CDR3 nucleotide sequence: TGTGCCAGCAGGCCAGGCGGGGGCGCGTACTATGGCTACACCTTC. The gene calls are TRBV28 and TRBJ1-2; D might be TRBD1 (6 bases). The V end lost 6 bases, the J end lost 3 bases, and 17 bases lay between the germline ends. Per the germline V gene, CDR1 is MDHEN and CDR2 is SYDVKM. The length of the CDR3 is 15 residues.

V and J are TRBV4-1 and TRBJ1-4; D gene unclear. The CDR3 sequence is 16 residues long. Germline values: CDR1 MGHRA, CDR2 YSYEKL. The V end was cut by 0 bases, the J end by 0 bases, with 8 bases between. Here the CDR3 DNA reads TGCGCCAGCAGCCAAGATTTGATTCCAACTAATGAAAAACTGTTTTTT. Translated, it gives CASSQDLIPTNEKLFF.

To note about this clone: Other DNA variants within this sample encode the same CDR3. The J gene is TRBJ1-3, the V gene TRBV28; no clear D. Germline V CDR1 and CDR2: MDHEN, SYDVKM. V was clipped by 2 bases and J by 0 bases, with 8 bases between them. The CDR3 extends over 15 amino acids. The CDR3 sequence is CASSLRRSSGNTIYF. In DNA form, the CDR3 reads TGTGCCAGCAGTTTACGGCGGAGCTCTGGAAACACCATATATTTT.

The V gene is TRBV11-3, the J gene TRBJ2-1; 8 bases fit TRBD1. Germline CDR1 reads SGHNT; CDR2 reads YENEEA. The CDR3 length is 15 residues. The J segment lost 4 bases and the V segment lost 3 bases, leaving 5 bases of the junction unmatched. The CDR3 nucleotides read TGTGCCAGCAGCTTTATGGGACAGGCATACAATGAGCAGTTCTTC. Residues: CASSFMGQAYNEQFF. The variable domain in full, completed from reference TRBV11-3 and TRBJ2-1, reads EAGVVQSPRYKIIEKKQPVAFWCNPISGHNTLYWYLQNLGQGPELLIRYENEEAVDDSQLPKDRFSAERLKGVDSTLKIQPAELGDSAVYLCASSFMGQAYNEQFFGPGTRLTVL.

This rearrangement joins TRBV5-4 to TRBJ1-2; 7 bases fit TRBD1. Germline CDR1 and CDR2: SGHNT and YYREEE (reference sequence). This CDR3 is built from 16 residues. Trimming at V came to 4 bases and at J to 8 bases, leaving 17 bases not matched to a gene. The CDR3 coding sequence is TGTGCCAGCAGCCTCCGGTATAAGACAGGGTCGGGCGGCTACACCTTC. It yields the protein CASSLRYKTGSGGYTF.

The gene calls are TRBV7-8 and TRBJ2-7, with 11 bases that match TRBD2. The V and J ends lost 0 bases and 7 bases, in that order; junction bases with no gene match: 11. Germline values: CDR1 SGHVS, CDR2 FQNEAQ. This CDR3 comprises 17 residues. CDR3 in DNA: TGTGCCAGCAGCTTAGCTAGCGGGAGGGCCGGGGCGAAAGAGCAGTACTTC. Its protein product is CASSLASGRAGAKEQYF.

This sequence joins TRBV6-1 and TRBJ1-1; TRBD1 agrees at 7 bases. The CDR3 is 12 amino acids. The trim removed 11 bases at V and 10 bases at J, leaving 13 bases unmatched. Germline V gene sequence: CDR1 MNHNS, CDR2 SASEGT. The CDR3 DNA follows: TGTGCCGCCAAGTCAGGGGGGGTCGGAGCTTTCTTT. Its translation: CAAKSGGVGAFF.

This clone has a single count. The V call is TRBV5-1, the J call TRBJ2-5; D might be TRBD2 (5 bases). The germline V gene encodes CDR1 SGHRS and CDR2 YFSETQ. This CDR3 has 18 amino acids. The V end lost 0 bases, the J end lost 5 bases, and 23 bases lay between the germline ends. The CDR3 DNA follows: TGCGCCAGCAGCTTGGAGGCGATAGGTGGGAGTGGCCCGGAGACCCAGTACTTC. Protein product: CASSLEAIGGSGPETQYF.

The CDR3 DNA is TGCGCCAGCAGCACAGACAACTATGGCTACACCTTC. Translated, it gives CASSTDNYGYTF. The rearrangement uses TRBV5-1 and TRBJ1-2; D remains ambiguous. V lost 4 bases and J lost 2, with 6 bases in between. CDR1 and CDR2 (germline): SGHRS, YFSETQ. The CDR3 totals 12 residues.

The V gene is TRBV27, the J gene TRBJ2-1; no definite D call. Germline-derived CDR1 and CDR2 are MNHEY and SMNVEV (reference sequence). The CDR3 covers 15 residues. Trimming removed 5 bases from V and 1 base from J, with 12 bases in between. This CDR3 reads CASSLRQTSYNEQFF. CDR3 in DNA: TGTGCCAGCAGTCTTAGACAAACATCCTACAATGAGCAGTTCTTC.